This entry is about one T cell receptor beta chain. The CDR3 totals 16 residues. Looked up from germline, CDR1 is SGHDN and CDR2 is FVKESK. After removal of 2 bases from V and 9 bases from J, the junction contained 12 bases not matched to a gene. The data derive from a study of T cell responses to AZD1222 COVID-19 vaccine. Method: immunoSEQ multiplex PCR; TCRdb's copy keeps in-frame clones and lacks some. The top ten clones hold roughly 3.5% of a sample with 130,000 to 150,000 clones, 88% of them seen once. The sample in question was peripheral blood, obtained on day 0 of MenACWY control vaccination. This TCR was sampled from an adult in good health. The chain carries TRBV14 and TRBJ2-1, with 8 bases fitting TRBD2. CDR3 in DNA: TGTGCCAGCAGCCAACTAGGAAGCGGGAGTATTCTTGAGCAGTTCTTC. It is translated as CASSQLGSGSILEQFF.